Listed here is a single T cell receptor (beta chain). Its antigen is undetermined. The primer mix had 60 Vbeta and 13 Jbeta primers. The repertoire was sequenced with immunoSEQ multiplex PCR; TCRdb's copy has only in-frame clones and lacks some. In the table there are some 100,000 clones, 60% to 75% of which are singletons. The data were obtained in a study of cytomegalovirus exposure and HLA in healthy donors. Study details: Samples from HLA-typed donors yielded about 86 million unique TCRs in an early data release. Study results and limitations: In a later analysis, TCR association rates varied by HLA locus: DRB1 most, HLA-C fewest. Certain indistinguishable V segments, among them TRBV6-2 and TRBV6-3, were excluded.

The junction had 9 bases not matched to a gene; V was cut back by 3 bases and J by 8 bases. This CDR3 comprises 15 residues. Looked up from germline, CDR1 is MNHNY and CDR2 is SVGAGI (reference sequence). The receptor's source is a woman in her 70s in good health and CMV-seropositive. The chain carries TRBV6-6 and TRBJ2-1; 8 positions match TRBD1. The sequencing sample was made of PBMCs. CDR3 nucleotides: TGTGCCAGCAGTTATGTCGGGACAGGTCGGGATGAGCAGTTCTTC. This encodes CASSYVGTGRDEQFF.